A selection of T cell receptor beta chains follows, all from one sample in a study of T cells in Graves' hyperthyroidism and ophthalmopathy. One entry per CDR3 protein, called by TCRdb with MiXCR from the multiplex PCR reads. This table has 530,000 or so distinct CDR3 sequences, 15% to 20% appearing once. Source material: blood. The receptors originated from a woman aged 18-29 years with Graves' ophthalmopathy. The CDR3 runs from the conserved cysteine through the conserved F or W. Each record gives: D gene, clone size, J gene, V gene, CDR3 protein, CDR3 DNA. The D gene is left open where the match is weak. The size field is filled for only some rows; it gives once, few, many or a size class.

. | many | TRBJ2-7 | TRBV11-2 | CASSLEVANEQYF | TGTGCCAGCAGCTTAGAGGTGGCGAACGAGCAGTACTTC
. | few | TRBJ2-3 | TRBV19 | CASAISGGTDTQYF | TGTGCCAGTGCCATCTCGGGAGGCACAGATACGCAGTATTTT
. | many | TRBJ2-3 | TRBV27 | CASSLERSGADTQYF | TGTGCCAGCAGTCTCGAGCGATCGGGTGCAGATACGCAGTATTTT
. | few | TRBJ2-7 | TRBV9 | CASSAMDTSYEQYF | TGTGCCAGCAGCGCGATGGACACTTCCTACGAGCAGTACTTC
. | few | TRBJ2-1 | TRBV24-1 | CATSGPGADEQFF | TGTGCCACCAGTGGTCCAGGGGCCGATGAGCAGTTCTTC
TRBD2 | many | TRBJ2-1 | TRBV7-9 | CASSEKTGLSNEQFF | TGTGCCAGCAGCGAGAAAACGGGACTAAGCAATGAGCAGTTCTTC
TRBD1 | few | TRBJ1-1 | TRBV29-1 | CSVTGDRISSEAFF | TGCAGCGTTACCGGGGACAGAATATCATCTGAAGCTTTCTTT
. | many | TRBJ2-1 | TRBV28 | CASSFDDSPHEQFF | TGTGCCAGCAGTTTCGACGACAGTCCTCATGAGCAGTTCTTC
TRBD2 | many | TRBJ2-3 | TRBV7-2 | CASSLEASGRDTQYF | TGTGCCAGCAGCTTAGAGGCTAGCGGGCGAGATACGCAGTATTTT
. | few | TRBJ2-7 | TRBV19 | CASSMVGSSYEQYF | TGTGCCAGTAGTATGGTCGGTTCGTCCTACGAGCAGTACTTC
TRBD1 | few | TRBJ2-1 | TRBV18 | CASYRDRNYNEQFF | TGTGCCAGCTACCGGGACAGGAACTACAATGAGCAGTTCTTC
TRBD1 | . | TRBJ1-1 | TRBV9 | CASSGGQGSLEAFF | TGTGCCAGCAGTGGGGGACAGGGGTCCCTTGAAGCTTTCTTT
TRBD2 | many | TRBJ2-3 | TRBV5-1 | CASSGTSGNSRGTQYF | TGCGCCAGCAGCGGGACTAGCGGGAACTCACGGGGTACGCAGTATTTT
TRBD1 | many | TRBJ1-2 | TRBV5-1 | CASSLGTGQGYTF | TGCGCCAGCAGCTTGGGGACAGGGCAAGGCTACACCTTC
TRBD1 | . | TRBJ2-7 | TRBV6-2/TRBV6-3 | CASRTQQGALEQYF | TGTGCCAGCAGGACTCAACAGGGGGCACTCGAGCAGTACTTC
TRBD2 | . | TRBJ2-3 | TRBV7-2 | CASSLVTGGRSTDTQYF | TGTGCCAGCAGCTTAGTCACGGGGGGGAGGAGCACAGATACGCAGTATTTT
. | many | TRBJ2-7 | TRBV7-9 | CASSLGGGGRAGYEQYF | TGTGCCAGCAGCTTAGGTGGCGGCGGCAGGGCGGGTTACGAGCAGTACTTC
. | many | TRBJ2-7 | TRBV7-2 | CASSFRGMYEQYF | TGTGCCAGCAGCTTCCGAGGGATGTACGAGCAGTACTTC
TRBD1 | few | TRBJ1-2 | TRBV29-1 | CSVPDRGNYGYTF | TGCAGCGTCCCGGACAGGGGTAACTATGGCTACACCTTC
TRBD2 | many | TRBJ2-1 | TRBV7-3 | CASSLEGWRGSSYNEQFF | TGTGCCAGCAGCTTGGAGGGTTGGCGGGGGAGCTCCTACAATGAGCAGTTCTTC
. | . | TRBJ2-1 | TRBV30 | CAWSLRGTREQFF | TGTGCCTGGAGTTTAAGGGGGACACGGGAGCAGTTCTTC
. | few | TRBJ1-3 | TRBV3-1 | CASSQPGRSLSGNTIYF | TGTGCCAGCAGCCAACCGGGACGGTCCCTCTCTGGAAACACCATATATTTT
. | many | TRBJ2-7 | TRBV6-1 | CASRTSFGGEQYF | TGTGCCAGCAGAACTAGTTTCGGTGGCGAGCAGTACTTC
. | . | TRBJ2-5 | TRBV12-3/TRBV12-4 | CASSRTGRETQYF | TGTGCCAGCAGCCGTACAGGGCGCGAGACCCAGTACTTC
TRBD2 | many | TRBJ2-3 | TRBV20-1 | CSAKTSGRTDTQYF | TGCAGTGCCAAGACTAGCGGCCGCACAGATACGCAGTATTTT
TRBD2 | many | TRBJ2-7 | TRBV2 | CASSRGGIGGEQYF | TGTGCCAGCAGTCGCGGGGGGATCGGGGGCGAGCAGTACTTC
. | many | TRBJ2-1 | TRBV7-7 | CASSLRQDNEQFF | TGTGCTAGCAGCTTAAGGCAGGACAATGAGCAGTTCTTC
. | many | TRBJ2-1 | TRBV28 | CASSLHAGSSNEQFF | TGTGCCAGCAGTTTACATGCAGGGTCGTCCAATGAGCAGTTCTTC
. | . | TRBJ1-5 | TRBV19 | CASSIGKAYSNQPQHF | TGTGCCAGTAGTATAGGAAAAGCCTATAGCAATCAGCCCCAGCATTTT
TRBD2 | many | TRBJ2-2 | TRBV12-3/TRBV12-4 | CASTPRASGRSGELFF | TGTGCCAGCACTCCCCGGGCTAGCGGGAGAAGCGGGGAGCTGTTTTTT
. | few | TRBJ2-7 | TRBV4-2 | CASSPIGQHYEQYF | TGTGCCAGCAGCCCGATCGGACAACACTACGAGCAGTACTTC
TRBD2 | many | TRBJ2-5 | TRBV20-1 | CSARLAVYQETQYF | TGCAGTGCTAGACTAGCGGTGTACCAAGAGACCCAGTACTTC
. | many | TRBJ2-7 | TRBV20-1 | CSANRVGYMYEQYF | TGCAGTGCTAACAGGGTCGGGTATATGTACGAGCAGTACTTC
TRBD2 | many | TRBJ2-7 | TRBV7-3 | CASGGRYYEQYF | TGTGCCAGCGGCGGGAGGTACTACGAGCAGTACTTC
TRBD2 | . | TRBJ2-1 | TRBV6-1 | CASSRTSGRVDNEQFF | TGTGCCAGCAGTCGGACTAGCGGGAGGGTAGACAATGAGCAGTTCTTC
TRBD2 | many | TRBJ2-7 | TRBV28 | CASRSPGTRGAEQYF | TGTGCCAGCAGATCCCCCGGGACTAGAGGTGCGGAGCAGTACTTC
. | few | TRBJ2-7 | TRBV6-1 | CASRNNRASEGEQYF | TGTGCCAGCAGGAACAACCGGGCCTCAGAGGGCGAGCAGTACTTC
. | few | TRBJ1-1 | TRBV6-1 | CASSERQANTEAFF | TGTGCCAGCAGTGAACGACAGGCGAACACTGAAGCTTTCTTT
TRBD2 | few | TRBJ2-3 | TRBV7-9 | CASSQNSGFADTQYF | TGTGCCAGCAGCCAGAATAGCGGGTTCGCAGATACGCAGTATTTT
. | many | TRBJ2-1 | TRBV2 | CASRAGTGTYNEQFF | TGTGCCAGCAGGGCCGGGACTGGGACCTACAATGAGCAGTTCTTC
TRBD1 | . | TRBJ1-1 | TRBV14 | CASSQGPTGGKNTEAFF | TGTGCCAGCAGCCAGGGACCCACAGGGGGGAAGAACACTGAAGCTTTCTTT
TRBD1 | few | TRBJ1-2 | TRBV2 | CASSEEQGGYGYTF | TGTGCCAGCAGTGAAGAACAGGGGGGCTATGGCTACACCTTC
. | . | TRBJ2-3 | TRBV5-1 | CASSSPSGHSTDTQYF | TGCGCCAGCAGCTCGCCCTCCGGACACAGCACAGATACGCAGTATTTT
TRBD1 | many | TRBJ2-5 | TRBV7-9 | CASMHRGIRETQYF | TGTGCCAGCATGCACAGGGGTATCAGAGAGACCCAGTACTTC
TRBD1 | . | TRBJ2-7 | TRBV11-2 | CASSLDGTGGLLQPKQYF | TGTGCCAGCAGCTTAGATGGGACAGGGGGCCTGCTTCAGCCCAAGCAGTACTTC
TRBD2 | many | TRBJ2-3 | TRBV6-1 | CASNPTSGGIPDTQYF | TGTGCCAGCAATCCGACTAGCGGGGGGATCCCAGATACGCAGTATTTT
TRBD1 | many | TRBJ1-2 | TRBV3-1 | CASSQIGQGARYTF | TGTGCCAGCAGCCAAATCGGACAGGGGGCTCGCTACACCTTC
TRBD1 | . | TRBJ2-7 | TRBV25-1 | CASSGSGTGQTEQYF | TGTGCCAGCAGTGGTTCCGGGACAGGGCAGACCGAGCAGTACTTC
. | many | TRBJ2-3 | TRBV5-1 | CASSFQGDTQYF | TGCGCCAGCAGCTTCCAGGGGGATACGCAGTATTTT
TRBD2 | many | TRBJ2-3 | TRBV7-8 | CASSSYGLAGGVTDTQYF | TGTGCCAGCAGCTCCTATGGACTAGCGGGGGGCGTCACAGATACGCAGTATTTT
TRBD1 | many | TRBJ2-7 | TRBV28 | CASSFPRTGASYEQYF | TGTGCCAGCAGTTTCCCTCGGACAGGGGCCTCCTACGAGCAGTACTTC
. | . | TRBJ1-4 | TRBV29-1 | CSVDSAGLDEKLFF | TGCAGCGTTGATAGTGCGGGGCTCGATGAAAAACTGTTTTTT
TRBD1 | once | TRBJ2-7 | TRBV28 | CASSSPGTGRNEQYF | TGTGCCAGCAGTTCCCCCGGGACAGGGCGGAACGAGCAGTACTTC
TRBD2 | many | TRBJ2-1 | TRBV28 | CASSHSGGSYNEQFF | TGTGCCAGCAGTCACAGCGGGGGCTCCTACAATGAGCAGTTCTTC
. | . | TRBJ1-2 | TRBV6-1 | CASSEGTNYGYTF | TGTGCCAGCAGTGAAGGCACGAACTATGGCTACACCTTC
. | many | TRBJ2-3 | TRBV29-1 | CSVENSGGATDTQYF | TGCAGCGTTGAGAATTCAGGCGGGGCCACAGATACGCAGTATTTT
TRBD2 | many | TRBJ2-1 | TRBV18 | CASSPPTSGGIYEQFF | TGTGCCAGCTCACCACCGACTAGCGGGGGTATCTATGAGCAGTTCTTC
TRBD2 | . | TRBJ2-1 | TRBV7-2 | CASSTSGRGALYNEQFF | TGTGCCAGCAGCACTAGCGGGAGGGGCGCCCTCTACAATGAGCAGTTCTTC
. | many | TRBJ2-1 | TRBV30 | CAWSVLRKGWNEQFF | TGTGCCTGGAGTGTACTCAGAAAGGGGTGGAATGAGCAGTTCTTC
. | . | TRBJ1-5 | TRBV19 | CASSISQPGQPQHF | TGTGCCAGTAGTATTTCCCAGCCGGGACAGCCCCAGCATTTT